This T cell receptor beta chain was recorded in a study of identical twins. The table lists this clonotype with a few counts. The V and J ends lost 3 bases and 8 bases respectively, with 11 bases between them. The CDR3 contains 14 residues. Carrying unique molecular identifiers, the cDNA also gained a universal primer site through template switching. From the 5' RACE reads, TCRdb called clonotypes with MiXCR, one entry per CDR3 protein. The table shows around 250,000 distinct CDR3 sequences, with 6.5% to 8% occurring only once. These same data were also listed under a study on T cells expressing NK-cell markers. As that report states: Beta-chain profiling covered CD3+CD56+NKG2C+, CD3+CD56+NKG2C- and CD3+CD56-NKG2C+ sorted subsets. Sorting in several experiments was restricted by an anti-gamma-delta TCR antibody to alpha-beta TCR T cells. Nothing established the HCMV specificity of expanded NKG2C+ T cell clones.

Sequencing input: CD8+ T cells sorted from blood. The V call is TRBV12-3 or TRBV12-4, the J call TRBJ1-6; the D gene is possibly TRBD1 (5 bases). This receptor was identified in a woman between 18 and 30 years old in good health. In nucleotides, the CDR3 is TGTGCCAGCAGTTTCTCAGGGCCTGATTCACCCCTCCACTTT. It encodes CASSFSGPDSPLHF.